This passage covers 30 T cell receptor beta chains from one sample sequenced in a study of identical twins. TCRdb re-derived calls from the 5' RACE reads in MiXCR, one entry per CDR3 protein. The sample includes over 550,000 distinct CDR3 sequences, about 7.6% of them seen just once. The data were also submitted as part of a second study, on yellow fever vaccine responses in identical twins.

Sequenced input: PBMCs. The receptors originated from a young woman in good health.

This clonotype was seen repeatedly, ten times or more. The rearrangement uses TRBV14 and TRBJ2-5, with TRBD1 matching over 11 bases. The J segment lost 8 bases and the V segment lost 4 bases, leaving 3 bases of the junction unmatched. The CDR3 consists of 13 residues. In germline, CDR1 is SGHDN, CDR2 FVKESK. Written as DNA, the CDR3 is TGTGCCAGCAGCCCGGGACAGGGGGTAACCCAGTACTTC. Protein: CASSPGQGVTQYF.

This clonotype has at least ten counts. One end of the junction does not line up with germline, which may come from a read error. J is TRBJ2-1 and V is TRBV24-1; perhaps TRBD1 as D (6 bases). CDR3 length equals 14 residues. Germline assignment: CDR1 KGHDR and CDR2 SFDVKD. The CDR3 region has the DNA TGTGCCACCCAATCGGGACACAGATACAATGAGCATTTCTTC. Its protein product is CATQSGHRYNEHFF.

Comments on this clonotype: Mismatch with germline at one junction end may stem from a read error. This sequence joins TRBV3-1 and TRBJ2-7; 7 bases agree with TRBD2. The germline CDR1 and CDR2 sequences are LGHDT and YNNKEL (reference sequence). This CDR3 contains 15 residues. CDR3 nucleotide sequence: TGTGCCAGCTGCCAAGAACGGCGGGAGCCCTACGAGCAGTACTTC. Amino acid sequence: CASCQERREPYEQYF.

The chain combines TRBV21-1 with TRBJ2-7; TRBD2 is taken as the D call from the table, unchecked against the DNA. TRBV21-1 is deemed a pseudogene. The CDR3 runs 18 residues. CDR3 amino acids: CASSPPEGLAGMSHEQYF. For the CDR3, the DNA is TGTGCCAGCAGCCCTCCCGAAGGACTAGCGGGAATGAGCCACGAGCAGTACTTC.

Only a few counts were recorded for this clonotype. This sequence joins TRBV4-2 and TRBJ2-5; D might be TRBD2 (6 bases). The germline V gene encodes CDR1 LGHNA and CDR2 YNFKEQ. V was pared by 1 base and J by 3 bases, with 15 bases between. The CDR3 runs 16 residues. The CDR3 DNA reads TGTGCCAGCAGCCAAGGTGGAGTAGGAGGGGAAGAGACCCAGTACTTC. This encodes CASSQGGVGGEETQYF.

A note on this clonotype: The junction departs from the called germline gene at one end, perhaps through a read error. Here the CDR3 reads CASGQGASCGVLFF. CDR3 DNA sequence: TGTGCCAGCGGCCAGGGGGCGAGCTGCGGGGTGCTGTTTTTT. This chain links TRBV5-5 with TRBJ2-2, with 8 bases that match TRBD1. The CDR3 totals 14 residues. The germline gives CDR1 SGHKS, CDR2 YYEKEE (reference sequence).

This clonotype was detected a few times. The rearrangement uses TRBV10-1 and TRBJ2-2, with unresolved D. The germline V gene has CDR1 WNHNN and CDR2 SYGVQD (reference sequence). Trimming pared 3 bases from V and 5 bases from J, leaving 7 bases between. This CDR3 has 13 amino acids. CDR3 loop: CASSDLTTGELFF. CDR3 DNA sequence: TGCGCCAGCAGTGATTTAACGACCGGGGAGCTGTTTTTT.

The chain has TRBV7-3 and TRBJ2-6; tentative D call: TRBD1 (5 bases). This CDR3 is 13 amino acids long. CDR1 SGHTA and CDR2 FQGTGA come from the germline V gene. V was trimmed by 3 bases and J by 10 bases, leaving 10 bases between them. The CDR3 loop reads CASSLGQENVLTF. The CDR3 DNA is TGTGCCAGCAGCTTGGGGCAGGAGAACGTCCTGACTTTC.

This clonotype was counted only a few times. V usage is TRBV20-1 and J usage is TRBJ1-1; TRBD1 matches 9 bases. The CDR3 covers 17 residues. Germline V gene data show CDR1 as DFQATT and CDR2 as SNEGSKA (reference sequence). Trimming cost V 6 bases and J 3 bases; bases outside gene matches: 17. The CDR3 here is CSAGQPWTGEGYTEAFF. The CDR3 DNA is TGCAGTGCCGGACAGCCATGGACAGGGGAAGGGTACACTGAAGCTTTCTTT.

This clonotype was seen ten or more times. The genes are TRBV4-1 and TRBJ2-3; the match to TRBD2 covers 8 bases. V trimming: 1 base; J trimming: 1 base; junction bases outside the gene matches: 4. CDR3 length: 16 amino acids. The germline CDR1 and CDR2 sequences are MGHRA and YSYEKL. The CDR3 nucleotides are TGCGCCAGCAGCCAAGTATCAGCGGGGGGCACAGATACGCAGTATTTT. Translating it yields CASSQVSAGGTDTQYF.

This clonotype was recorded many times. This chain links TRBV27 with TRBJ2-1; no clear D. Germline V CDR1 and CDR2: MNHEY, SMNVEV (reference sequence). The CDR3 spans 11 residues. The V end lost 6 bases, the J end lost 5 bases, and 5 bases lay between the germline ends. The CDR3 DNA is TGTGCCAGCAGGCTGAACAATGAGCAGTTCTTC. It is translated as CASRLNNEQFF.

This clonotype was observed a handful of times. This chain uses TRBV7-2 with TRBJ2-7; 9 positions agree with TRBD2. This CDR3 is built from 13 residues. J was trimmed by 4 bases and V by 5 bases; bases with no gene match: 3. Per the germline V gene, CDR1 is SGHTA and CDR2 is FQGNSA. CDR3 sequence (DNA): TGTGCCAGCAGCGGTAGCGGGAGTTACGAGCAGTACTTC. Translation: CASSGSGSYEQYF.

DNA for the CDR3: TGCAGCGTTGTCACTAGCGGCCTCCAAGAGACCCAGTACTTC. This encodes CSVVTSGLQETQYF. This sequence joins TRBV29-1 and TRBJ2-5; 8 bases fit TRBD2. The length of the CDR3 is 14 residues. Germline CDR1 and CDR2: SQVTM and ANQGSEA. After removal of 4 bases from V and 1 base from J, the junction contained 5 bases not matched to a gene. Variable domain in full (rest from reference TRBV29-1 and TRBJ2-5): SAVISQKPSRDICQRGTSLTIQCQVDSQVTMMFWYRQQPGQSLTLIATANQGSEATYESGFVIDKFPISRPNLTFSTLTVSNMSPEDSSIYLCSVVTSGLQETQYFGPGTRLLVL.

This clonotype was observed a handful of times. The rearrangement uses TRBV4-1 and TRBJ2-3, with TRBD2 matching over 10 bases. Germline lookup yields CDR1 MGHRA and CDR2 YSYEKL. There are 15 residues in the CDR3. V lost 4 bases, J lost 6 bases, and 7 bases stayed unmatched. The CDR3 protein is CASSPLAGVRDTQYF. CDR3 in DNA: TGCGCCAGCAGCCCGCTAGCGGGAGTACGTGATACGCAGTATTTT.

This clonotype was seen many times. The chain couples TRBV10-3 to TRBJ2-3; perhaps TRBD2 as D (7 bases). The germline V gene has CDR1 ENHRY and CDR2 SYGVKD. The CDR3 contains 15 residues. V was trimmed by 8 bases and J by 2 bases, leaving 17 bases between them. The CDR3 loop reads CAIWGGLDYTDTQYF. CDR3 DNA: TGTGCCATCTGGGGGGGGCTAGATTACACAGATACGCAGTATTTT.

This chain links TRBV2 with TRBJ1-1, with TRBD1 as a possible D gene (6 bases). This CDR3 comprises 13 residues. Germline V gene sequence: CDR1 SNHLY, CDR2 FYNNEI. V was cut by 7 bases and J by 3 bases, with 12 bases left in between. CDR3 sequence: CASNEQGYTEAFF. The CDR3 bases are TGTGCCAGCAACGAGCAGGGGTACACTGAAGCTTTCTTT.

The chain couples TRBV5-1 to TRBJ2-5; D tentatively reads TRBD1 or TRBD2 (6 bases each). The CDR3 length is 15 residues. Germline CDR1 is SGHRS and CDR2 is YFSETQ. V was shortened by 4 bases and J by 4 bases, with 17 bases between the two germline ends. The CDR3, as DNA: TGCGCCAGCAGCACACGGCGCGGGACACCAGAGACCCAGTACTTC. Protein: CASSTRRGTPETQYF.

V gene TRBV4-2 combines with J gene TRBJ2-3; 7 nucleotides agree with TRBD2. Trimming at V came to 6 bases and at J to 2 bases, leaving 8 bases not matched to a gene. The germline CDR1 and CDR2 sequences are LGHNA and YNFKEQ. This CDR3 is built from 15 residues. Written as DNA, the CDR3 is TGTGCCAGCAGTTTGGAAACTAGCGTCACAGATACGCAGTATTTT. Amino acids: CASSLETSVTDTQYF.

This clonotype turned up a few times. V is TRBV14 and J is TRBJ1-4; D is uncertain. V lost 0 bases, J lost 4 bases, and 12 bases lay in between. The CDR3 is 16 amino acids. Germline V CDR1 and CDR2: SGHDN, FVKESK. The CDR3 nucleotides read TGTGCCAGCAGCCAAGAATTCCTCGGCGGTAATGAAAAACTGTTTTTT. It codes for CASSQEFLGGNEKLFF.

The table lists this clonotype with a few counts. The genes are TRBV14 and TRBJ1-1; D gene unclear. V lost 1 base and J 10 bases, leaving 7 bases between the germline ends. The CDR3 runs to 11 residues. The germline CDR1 and CDR2 sequences are SGHDN and FVKESK. CDR3 sequence reads: CASSQGGPAFF. The CDR3 DNA sequence: TGTGCCAGCAGCCAAGGGGGTCCAGCTTTCTTT. Full variable domain (rest looked up from reference TRBV14 and TRBJ1-1): EAGVTQFPSHSVIEKGQTVTLRCDPISGHDNLYWYRRVMGKEIKFLLHFVKESKQDESGMPNNRFLAERTGGTYSTLKVQPAELEDSGVYFCASSQGGPAFFGQGTRLTVV.

The chain has TRBV5-1 and TRBJ2-1; 12 positions agree with TRBD2. The CDR3 is made up of 19 amino acids. J was trimmed by 5 bases and V by 4 bases; bases with no gene match: 16. Germline CDR1 reads SGHRS; CDR2 reads YFSETQ. The CDR3 sequence is CASSQLWDGLAGGDNEQFF. Written as DNA, the CDR3 is TGCGCCAGCAGCCAGTTGTGGGACGGCCTAGCGGGAGGGGACAATGAGCAGTTCTTC.

This clonotype has more than one count but fewer than ten. The rearrangement joins TRBV7-9 to TRBJ2-6; D not resolved. The CDR3 is made up of 15 amino acids. The germline V and J ends were trimmed by 4 bases and 3 bases, with 10 bases remaining between them. Germline-derived CDR1 and CDR2 are SEHNR and FQNEAQ (reference sequence). The CDR3 loop is CASSSNLVGANVLTF. CDR3 bases: TGTGCCAGCAGCTCCAACCTTGTTGGGGCCAACGTCCTGACTTTC.

This clonotype was seen a handful of times. V and J are TRBV11-2 and TRBJ2-3; tentative D call: TRBD2 (5 bases). Trimming cost V 4 bases and J 7 bases, with 24 bases left between them. The V gene's germline CDR1 is SGHAT and CDR2 FQNNGV. This CDR3 spans 17 amino acids. The CDR3 here is CASSCKPPGITIHTQYF. CDR3 in DNA: TGTGCCAGCAGCTGCAAACCCCCCGGGATCACCATTCATACGCAGTATTTT. Filled out from reference TRBV11-2 and TRBJ2-3, the complete variable domain reads EAGVAQSPRYKIIEKRQSVAFWCNPISGHATLYWYQQILGQGPKLLIQFQNNGVVDDSQLPKDRFSAERLKGVDSTLKIQPAKLEDSAVYLCASSCKPPGITIHTQYFGPGTRLTVL.

The gene calls are TRBV5-1 and TRBJ1-1; D call uncertain. Trimming removed 0 bases from V and 4 bases from J, with 10 bases in between. CDR3 length: 14 amino acids. Germline CDR1 is SGHRS and CDR2 is YFSETQ. CDR3 sequence: CASSLGGDGTEAFF. CDR3 in DNA: TGCGCCAGCAGCTTGGGAGGAGACGGCACTGAAGCTTTCTTT.

The rearrangement uses TRBV4-1 and TRBJ2-5; D remains unclear. The CDR3 has 16 amino acids. Trimming pared 0 bases from V and 0 bases from J, leaving 11 bases between. CDR1 MGHRA and CDR2 YSYEKL come from the germline V gene. The DNA for the CDR3 is TGCGCCAGCAGCCAAGAGGAGACCCTAAACCAAGAGACCCAGTACTTC. Amino acids: CASSQEETLNQETQYF.

The chain links TRBV5-1 to TRBJ2-3; TRBD1 agrees at 7 bases. CDR1 and CDR2 from the germline V gene are SGHRS and YFSETQ. V was clipped by 0 bases and J by 3 bases; unmatched bases: 7. The CDR3 extends over 16 amino acids. The CDR3 DNA reads as TGCGCCAGCAGCTTGGCGTGGACAGGAATTACAGATACGCAGTATTTT. Protein: CASSLAWTGITDTQYF. Combining the CDR3 with reference TRBV5-1 and TRBJ2-3 gives the whole variable domain KAGVTQTPRYLIKTRGQQVTLSCSPISGHRSVSWYQQTPGQGLQFLFEYFSETQRNKGNFPGRFSGRQFSNSRSEMNVSTLELGDSALYLCASSLAWTGITDTQYFGPGTRLTVL.

This clonotype was counted a few times. The chain uses TRBV11-2 and TRBJ2-3; TRBD1 matches at 10 bases. The CDR3 sequence is 14 residues long. The V gene end was trimmed by 5 bases and the J gene end by 3 bases; junction bases not matched to a gene: 2. Germline V lookup: CDR1 SGHAT, CDR2 FQNNGV. The CDR3 nucleotides read TGTGCCAGCAGCCAGGGACAGGGGACAGATACGCAGTATTTT. This sequence encodes CASSQGQGTDTQYF. Full variable domain (missing parts from reference TRBV11-2 and TRBJ2-3): EAGVAQSPRYKIIEKRQSVAFWCNPISGHATLYWYQQILGQGPKLLIQFQNNGVVDDSQLPKDRFSAERLKGVDSTLKIQPAKLEDSAVYLCASSQGQGTDTQYFGPGTRLTVL.

This clonotype showed up just a few times. This chain uses TRBV7-2 with TRBJ2-1; D perhaps matches TRBD1 (6 bases). The CDR3 runs to 13 residues. Germline CDR1 reads SGHTA; CDR2 reads FQGNSA. The V gene lost 4 bases and the J gene lost 8 bases, with 12 bases spanning the gap. CDR3 in DNA: TGTGCCAGCAGCTCCCAGGGGTGGGATGAGCAGTTCTTC. Translation: CASSSQGWDEQFF.

The rearrangement links TRBV6-1 to TRBJ2-1, with TRBD2 matching over 13 bases. V gave up 6 bases and J gave up 1 base; unmatched junction bases: 6. Per the germline V gene, CDR1 is MNHNS and CDR2 is SASEGT. The CDR3 consists of 17 residues. The CDR3 reads CASSPTSGRASYNEQFF. The CDR3 coding sequence is TGTGCCAGCAGCCCTACTAGCGGGAGGGCATCCTACAATGAGCAGTTCTTC.

There are many counts of this clonotype. The CDR3 sequence is CASSSRVGDPQSNEQFF. The CDR3 DNA is TGTGCCAGCAGCTCTAGGGTAGGGGACCCACAGTCCAATGAGCAGTTCTTC. The rearrangement uses TRBV5-5 and TRBJ2-1, with D perhaps being TRBD1 or TRBD2 (5 bases each). Germline lookup yields CDR1 SGHKS and CDR2 YYEKEE (reference sequence). V was shortened by 3 bases and J by 6 bases, with 22 bases between the two germline ends. The CDR3 covers 17 residues.